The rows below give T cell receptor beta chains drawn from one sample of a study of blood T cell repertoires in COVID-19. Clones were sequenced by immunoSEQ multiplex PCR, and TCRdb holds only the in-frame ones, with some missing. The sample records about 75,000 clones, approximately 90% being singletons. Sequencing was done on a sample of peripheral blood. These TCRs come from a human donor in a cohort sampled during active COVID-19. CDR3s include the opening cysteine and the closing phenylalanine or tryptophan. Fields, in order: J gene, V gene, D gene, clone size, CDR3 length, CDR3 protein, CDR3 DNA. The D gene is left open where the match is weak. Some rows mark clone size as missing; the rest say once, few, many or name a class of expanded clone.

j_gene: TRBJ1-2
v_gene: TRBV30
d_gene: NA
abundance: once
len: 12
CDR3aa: CAWSVGGYGYTF
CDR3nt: TGTGCCTGGAGTGTGGGGGGCTATGGCTACACCTTC

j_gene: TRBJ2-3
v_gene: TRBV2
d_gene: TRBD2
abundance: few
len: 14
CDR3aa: CASSSSGGADTQYF
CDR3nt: TGTGCCAGCAGTAGTAGCGGGGGGGCAGATACGCAGTATTTT

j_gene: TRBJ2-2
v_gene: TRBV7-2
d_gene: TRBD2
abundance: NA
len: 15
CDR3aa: CASSVGTSISGELFF
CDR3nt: TGTGCCAGCAGCGTGGGGACTAGCATCTCCGGGGAGCTGTTTTTT

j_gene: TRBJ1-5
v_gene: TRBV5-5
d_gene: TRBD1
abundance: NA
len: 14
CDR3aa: CASSLWDRDQPQHF
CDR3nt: TGTGCCAGCAGCTTGTGGGACAGGGATCAGCCCCAGCATTTT

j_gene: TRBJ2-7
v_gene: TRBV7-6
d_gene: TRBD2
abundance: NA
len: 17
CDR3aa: CASSLALSGGGSYEQYF
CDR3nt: TGTGCCAGCAGCTTAGCGCTTTCGGGGGGAGGGTCCTACGAGCAGTACTTC

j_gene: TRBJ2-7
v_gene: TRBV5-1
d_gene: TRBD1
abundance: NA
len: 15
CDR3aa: CASSLAGTGQNEQYF
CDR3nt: TGCGCCAGCAGCTTGGCCGGGACAGGGCAGAACGAGCAGTACTTC

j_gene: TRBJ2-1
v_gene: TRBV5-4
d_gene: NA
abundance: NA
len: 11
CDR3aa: CASSHNNEQFF
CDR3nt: TGTGCCAGCAGCCACAACAATGAGCAGTTCTTC

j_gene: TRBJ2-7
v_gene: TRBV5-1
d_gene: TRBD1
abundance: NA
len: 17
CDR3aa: CASSLVLDRGLSYEQYF
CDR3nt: TGCGCCAGCAGCTTGGTCTTAGACAGGGGCCTCTCCTACGAGCAGTACTTC

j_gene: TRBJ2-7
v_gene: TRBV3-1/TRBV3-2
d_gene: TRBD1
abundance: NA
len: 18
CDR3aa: CASSPIQVLRDRIYEQYF
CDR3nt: TGTGCCAGCAGCCCGATACAAGTGCTTAGGGACAGAATATACGAGCAGTACTTC

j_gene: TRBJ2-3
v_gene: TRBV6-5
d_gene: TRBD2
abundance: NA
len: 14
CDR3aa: CASRVAGGTDTQYF
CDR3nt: TGTGCCAGCAGGGTAGCGGGAGGCACAGATACGCAGTATTTT

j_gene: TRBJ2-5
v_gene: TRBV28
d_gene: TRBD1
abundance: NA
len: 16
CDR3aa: CASSPLTGGRTETQYF
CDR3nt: TGTGCCAGCAGTCCTCTCACAGGGGGGCGAACAGAGACCCAGTACTTC

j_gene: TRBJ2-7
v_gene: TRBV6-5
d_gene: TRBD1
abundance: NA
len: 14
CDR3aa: CASDRQGRFYEQYF
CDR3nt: TGTGCCAGCGACAGACAGGGGAGGTTCTACGAGCAGTACTTC

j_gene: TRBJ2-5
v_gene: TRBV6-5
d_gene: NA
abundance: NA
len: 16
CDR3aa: CASSYPRHRRRETQYF
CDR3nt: TGTGCCAGCAGTTATCCGAGACACCGGCGCCGGGAGACCCAGTACTTC

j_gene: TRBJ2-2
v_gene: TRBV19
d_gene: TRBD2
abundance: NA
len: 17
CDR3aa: CASSIDRQRGATGELFF
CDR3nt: TGTGCCAGTAGTATAGATCGACAGCGGGGCGCCACCGGGGAGCTGTTTTTT

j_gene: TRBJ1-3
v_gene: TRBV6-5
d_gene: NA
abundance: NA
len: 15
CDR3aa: CASSYDDSSGNTIYF
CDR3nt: TGTGCCAGCAGCTACGACGACAGCTCTGGAAACACCATATATTTT

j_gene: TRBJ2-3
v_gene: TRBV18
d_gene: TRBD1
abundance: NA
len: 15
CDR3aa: CASSPTGASTDTQYF
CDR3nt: TGTGCCAGCTCACCGACAGGGGCTAGCACAGATACGCAGTATTTT

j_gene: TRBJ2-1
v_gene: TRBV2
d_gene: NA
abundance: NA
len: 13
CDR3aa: CASSRDSYNEQFF
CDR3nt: TGTGCCAGCAGCAGGGACTCCTACAATGAGCAGTTCTTC

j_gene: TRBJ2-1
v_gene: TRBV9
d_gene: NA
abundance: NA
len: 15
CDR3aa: CASSVGPQGTNEQFF
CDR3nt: TGTGCCAGCAGCGTAGGACCCCAGGGGACGAATGAGCAGTTCTTC

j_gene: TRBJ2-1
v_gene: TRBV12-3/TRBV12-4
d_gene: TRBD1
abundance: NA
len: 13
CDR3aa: CASAYKGANEQFF
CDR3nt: TGTGCCAGCGCTTACAAGGGGGCCAATGAGCAGTTCTTC

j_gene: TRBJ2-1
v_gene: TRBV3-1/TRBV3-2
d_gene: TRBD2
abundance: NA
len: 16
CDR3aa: CASSQEGGLASEEQFF
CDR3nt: TGTGCCAGCAGCCAAGAGGGGGGACTAGCATCAGAGGAGCAGTTCTTC

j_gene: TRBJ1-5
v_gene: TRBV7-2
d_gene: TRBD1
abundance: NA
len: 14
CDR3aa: CASSPRQGYQPQHF
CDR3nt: TGTGCCAGCAGCCCCCGACAGGGCTATCAGCCCCAGCATTTT

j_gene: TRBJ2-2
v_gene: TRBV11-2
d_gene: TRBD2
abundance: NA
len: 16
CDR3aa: CASSWTSGGHTGELFF
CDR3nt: TGTGCCAGCAGTTGGACTAGCGGGGGACACACCGGGGAGCTGTTTTTT

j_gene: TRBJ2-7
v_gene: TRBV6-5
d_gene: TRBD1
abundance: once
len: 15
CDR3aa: CASVWDRGSPYEQYF
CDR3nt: TGTGCCAGCGTCTGGGACAGGGGTTCCCCCTACGAGCAGTACTTC

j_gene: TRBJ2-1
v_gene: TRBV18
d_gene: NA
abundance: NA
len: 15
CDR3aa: CASSPLRTAFFEQFF
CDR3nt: TGTGCCAGCTCACCTCTTCGGACAGCTTTTTTTGAGCAGTTCTTC

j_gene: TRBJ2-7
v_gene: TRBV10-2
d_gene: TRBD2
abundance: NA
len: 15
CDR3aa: CASSETAGGPLEQYF
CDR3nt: TGCGCCAGCAGTGAGACAGCGGGGGGCCCTCTCGAGCAGTACTTC

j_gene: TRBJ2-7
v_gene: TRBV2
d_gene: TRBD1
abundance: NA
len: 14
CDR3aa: CANKLGTANQGQYF
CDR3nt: TGTGCCAACAAGTTAGGGACAGCAAACCAGGGGCAGTACTTC

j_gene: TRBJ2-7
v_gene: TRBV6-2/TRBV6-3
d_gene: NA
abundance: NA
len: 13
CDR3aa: CASSLDRSYEQYF
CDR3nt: TGTGCCAGCAGCCTCGATAGATCCTACGAGCAGTACTTC

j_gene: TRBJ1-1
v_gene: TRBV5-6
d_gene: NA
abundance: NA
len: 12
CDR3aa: CASSLRRTEAFF
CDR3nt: TGTGCCAGCAGTCTCCGGCGGACTGAAGCTTTCTTT

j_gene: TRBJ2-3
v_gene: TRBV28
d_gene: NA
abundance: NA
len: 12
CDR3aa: CASTGTSHTQYF
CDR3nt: TGTGCCAGCACAGGGACATCGCATACGCAGTATTTT

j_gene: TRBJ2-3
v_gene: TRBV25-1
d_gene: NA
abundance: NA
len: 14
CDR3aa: CASSEFGGEDTQYF
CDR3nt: TGTGCCAGCAGTGAATTTGGTGGTGAGGATACGCAGTATTTT

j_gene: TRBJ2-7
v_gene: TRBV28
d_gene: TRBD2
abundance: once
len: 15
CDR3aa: CASSLGGRVSYEQYF
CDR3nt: TGTGCCAGCAGTTTAGGCGGGAGGGTCTCCTACGAGCAGTACTTC

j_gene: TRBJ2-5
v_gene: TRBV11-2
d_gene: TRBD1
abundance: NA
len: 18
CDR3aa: CASSFRIRGRDIKETQYF
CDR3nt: TGTGCCAGCAGCTTTAGGATCAGGGGGCGAGATATTAAAGAGACCCAGTACTTC

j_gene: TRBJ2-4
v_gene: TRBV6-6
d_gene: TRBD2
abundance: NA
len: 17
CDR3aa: CASSPRTSGRSENIQYF
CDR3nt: TGTGCCAGCAGTCCCCGGACTAGCGGGAGGAGTGAAAACATTCAGTACTTC

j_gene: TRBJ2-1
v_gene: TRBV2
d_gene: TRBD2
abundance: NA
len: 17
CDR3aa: CASSEALTSGSIYEQFF
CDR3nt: TGTGCCAGCAGTGAAGCTTTGACTAGCGGGAGTATCTATGAGCAGTTCTTC

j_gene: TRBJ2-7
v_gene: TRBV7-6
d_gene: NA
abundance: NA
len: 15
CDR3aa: CASSLEARFRNEQYF
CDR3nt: TGTGCCAGCAGCTTAGAAGCCAGGTTTCGTAACGAGCAGTACTTC

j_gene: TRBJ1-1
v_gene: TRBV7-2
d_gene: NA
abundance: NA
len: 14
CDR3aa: CASSLDRRLHEAFF
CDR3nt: TGTGCCAGCAGCTTAGATAGGAGGCTTCATGAAGCTTTCTTT

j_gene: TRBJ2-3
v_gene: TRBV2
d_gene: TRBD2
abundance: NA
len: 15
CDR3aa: CASRLSGFDSDTQYF
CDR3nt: TGTGCCAGCAGGCTTAGCGGGTTCGATTCAGATACGCAGTATTTT

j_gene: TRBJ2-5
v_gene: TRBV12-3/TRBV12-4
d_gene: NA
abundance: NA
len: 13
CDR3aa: CAQGGRSTETQYF
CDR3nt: TGTGCCCAGGGGGGCCGTTCCACCGAGACCCAGTACTTC

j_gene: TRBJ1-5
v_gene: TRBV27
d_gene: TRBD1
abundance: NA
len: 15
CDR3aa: CASSWDRYSNQPQHF
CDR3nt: TGTGCCAGCAGTTGGGACAGATATAGCAATCAGCCCCAGCATTTT

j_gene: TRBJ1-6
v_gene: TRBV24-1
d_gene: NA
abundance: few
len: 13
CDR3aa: CATSESANSPLHF
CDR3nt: TGTGCCACCAGCGAGAGTGCCAATTCACCCCTCCACTTT

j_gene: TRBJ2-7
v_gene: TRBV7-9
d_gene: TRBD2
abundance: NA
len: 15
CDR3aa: CASSPGTSGTNEQYF
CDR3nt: TGTGCCAGCAGCCCAGGGACTAGCGGGACCAACGAGCAGTACTTC

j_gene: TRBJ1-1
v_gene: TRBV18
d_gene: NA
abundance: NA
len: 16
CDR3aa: CASSHSPYTTNTEAFF
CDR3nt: TGTGCCAGCTCGCACAGCCCCTACACAACGAACACTGAAGCTTTCTTT

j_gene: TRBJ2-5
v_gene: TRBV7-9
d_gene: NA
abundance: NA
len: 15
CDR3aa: CASSPSGAGIETQYF
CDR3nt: TGTGCCAGCAGCCCTTCTGGGGCAGGGATCGAGACCCAGTACTTC

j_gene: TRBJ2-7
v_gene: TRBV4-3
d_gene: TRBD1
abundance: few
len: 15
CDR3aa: CASSRVQGSSYEQYF
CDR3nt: TGCGCCAGCAGCCGAGTACAGGGGAGCTCCTACGAGCAGTACTTC

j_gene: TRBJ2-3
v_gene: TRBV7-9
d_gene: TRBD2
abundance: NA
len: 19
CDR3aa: CASSRRASGGPTSTDTQYF
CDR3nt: TGTGCCAGCAGTCGACGGGCTAGCGGGGGACCAACTAGCACAGATACGCAGTATTTT

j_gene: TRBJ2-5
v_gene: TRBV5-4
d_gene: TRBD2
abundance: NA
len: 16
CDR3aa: CASSLKAGGNQETQYF
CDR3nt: TGTGCCAGCAGCTTAAAAGCGGGAGGAAACCAAGAGACCCAGTACTTC